This TCR beta chain was retrieved from a study of blood T cell repertoires in COVID-19. Only one count was recorded for this clone. In the authors' methods: Reference gene primer amplification gave estimated nucleated cell counts. Only in-frame clones appear in the TCRdb table, and some are missing; sequencing was by immunoSEQ multiplex PCR. V, J and clone size are taken as reported in that table, and D and trimming were inferred from the DNA itself. Of nearly 250,000 clones listed, approximately 85% are singletons. Trimming removed 2 bases from V and 7 bases from J, with 9 bases in between. The CDR3 has 14 residues. The germline gives CDR1 SGHTA, CDR2 FQGNSA.

This receptor was obtained from a woman in her forties or fifties who had recovered from COVID-19. Sequenced: PBMCs or T cells enriched from blood (not recorded which). The chain recombines TRBV7-2 with TRBJ1-6; D is perhaps TRBD1 (5 bases). The CDR3 here is CASSLFQGNSPLHF. CDR3 DNA: TGTGCCAGCAGCTTATTTCAGGGAAATTCACCCCTCCACTTT.